The text below deals with one T cell receptor (beta chain). It was roughly 10 milliliters of peripheral blood that were drawn from each donor. V dropped 7 bases and J dropped 6 bases, with 12 bases sitting between them. CDR3 size: 12 residues. From germline, CDR1 is SNHLY and CDR2 FYNNEI. The record originates from a study of blood T cells in healthy people across ages. A second PCR, run for about 7 to 12 cycles, used a sample-barcoded 5' primer plus a J-beta primer mix. TCRdb called the 5' RACE reads again in MiXCR, with one record for every CDR3 protein. The repertoire has approximately 850,000 distinct CDR3 sequences, 58% of them found once; the top ten carry roughly 22%.

This receptor was identified in a man under 40 in good health. The J gene is TRBJ1-1, the V gene TRBV2, with D possibly matching TRBD1 (5 bases). Input material: blood. CDR3 DNA: TGTGCCAGCAAGGTGGGGGGTCCTGAAGCTTTCTTT. Translating it yields CASKVGGPEAFF.